A single sample is the source of the 17 T cell receptor beta chains below, sequenced in a study of cytomegalovirus exposure and HLA in healthy donors. This PCR relied on a set of 60 Vbeta primers and 13 Jbeta primers. Some clones are missing from TCRdb's copy, which holds only in-frame ones; the method was immunoSEQ multiplex PCR. The data contain about 140,000 clones, around 80% of them singletons. Sequencing was performed on PBMCs. These receptor sequences come from a woman in her 50s in good health and CMV-seropositive.

This chain connects TRBV28 to TRBJ2-1, with no clear D. CDR1 and CDR2 from the germline V gene are MDHEN and SYDVKM. The CDR3 is made up of 14 amino acids. V shed 4 bases and J shed 2 bases, with 9 bases lying between them. The CDR3 spells CASSWAAPYNEQFF. The CDR3, as DNA: TGTGCCAGCAGTTGGGCAGCCCCCTACAATGAGCAGTTCTTC.

CDR3 DNA sequence: TGTGCCAGGGGGGGACTAGCGGGGGGGGAGGAGCAGTTCTTC. Its protein product is CARGGLAGGEEQFF. This chain connects TRBV6-1 to TRBJ2-1, with 16 positions matching TRBD2. The CDR3 spans 14 residues. Germline CDR1 and CDR2: MNHNS and SASEGT. V lost 9 bases and J lost 10; bases outside the gene matches: 6.

The chain is built from TRBV29-1 and TRBJ1-2, with D unresolved. The CDR3 is made up of 13 amino acids. V lost 2 bases to trimming and J lost 4 bases, with 11 bases between them. CDR1 and CDR2 from the germline V gene are SQVTM and ANQGSEA. CDR3 DNA: TGCAGCGTTGAATCGGAGGGTATCTATGGCTACACCTTC. Protein: CSVESEGIYGYTF.

In its sample, this clone was seen a few times. The genes are TRBV5-4 and TRBJ1-2; D gene uncertain. V was cut by 1 base and J by 3 bases, with 10 bases left in between. The CDR3 is 14 amino acids. The germline V gene has CDR1 SGHNT and CDR2 YYREEE (reference sequence). The CDR3 spells CASSLYPLDYGYTF. The CDR3 DNA sequence: TGTGCCAGCAGCTTGTATCCCCTTGACTATGGCTACACCTTC.

V and J are TRBV7-3 and TRBJ1-6; D might be TRBD1 (5 bases). Germline loops: CDR1 SGHTA, CDR2 FQGTGA. The CDR3 spans 20 residues. V shed 5 bases and J shed 0 bases, with 23 bases lying between them. The CDR3 sequence is CASSQQPHGGSDSYNSPLHF. In DNA form, the CDR3 reads TGTGCCAGCAGCCAACAACCCCACGGGGGGAGTGACTCCTATAATTCACCCCTCCACTTT.

V is TRBV6-1 and J is TRBJ2-3, with a tentative D call TRBD2 (5 bases). The CDR3 length is 16 residues. Trimming pared 0 bases from V and 0 bases from J, leaving 10 bases between. Germline-derived CDR1 and CDR2 are MNHNS and SASEGT. The CDR3 loop reads CASSEAGVGSTDTQYF. The CDR3 DNA reads as TGTGCCAGCAGTGAAGCCGGGGTGGGTAGCACAGATACGCAGTATTTT.

The chain joins TRBV19 to TRBJ2-7; D unclear. The CDR3 is 15 residues long. Trimming took off 3 bases at V and 1 base at J, with 13 bases between the two ends. Looked up from germline, CDR1 is LNHDA and CDR2 is SQIVND (reference sequence). The chain's CDR3 is CASSMERHQSYEQYF. The CDR3 coding sequence is TGTGCCAGTAGTATGGAGAGGCATCAGTCCTACGAGCAGTACTTC.

Here the CDR3 reads CASSLRADGELFF. CDR3 DNA: TGTGCCAGCAGCCTGAGGGCGGACGGGGAGCTGTTTTTT. The V call is TRBV11-2, the J call TRBJ2-2; D possibly corresponds to TRBD2 (5 bases). The V gene lost 5 bases and the J gene lost 7 bases, with 11 bases spanning the gap. This CDR3 has 13 amino acids. In germline, CDR1 is SGHAT, CDR2 FQNNGV. Full variable domain (remainder filled in from reference TRBV11-2 and TRBJ2-2): EAGVAQSPRYKIIEKRQSVAFWCNPISGHATLYWYQQILGQGPKLLIQFQNNGVVDDSQLPKDRFSAERLKGVDSTLKIQPAKLEDSAVYLCASSLRADGELFFGEGSRLTVL.

This clone has only one observation. The chain has TRBV15 and TRBJ2-5; possibly TRBD2 for D (5 bases). The CDR3 has 14 residues. Germline V gives CDR1 LNHNV, CDR2 YYDKDF (reference sequence). Trimming took 3 bases from V and 7 from J, leaving 15 bases between them. The CDR3 loop reads CATSSGEPPGTQYF. CDR3 coding DNA: TGTGCCACCAGCAGCGGGGAGCCCCCCGGGACCCAGTACTTC.

The gene calls are TRBV18 and TRBJ1-2; TRBD1 is a possible D gene (5 bases). CDR3 size: 15 residues. Deletions cut 3 bases from V and 4 bases from J, with 15 bases between. CDR1 and CDR2 (germline): KGHSH, LQKENI. The CDR3 DNA is TGTGCCAGCTCACCGCAGGGCTCTTACGGCTATGGCTACACCTTC. Translated, it gives CASSPQGSYGYGYTF. Drawing the rest from reference TRBV18 and TRBJ1-2, the complete variable domain is NAGVMQNPRHLVRRRGQEARLRCSPMKGHSHVYWYRQLPEEGLKFMVYLQKENIIDESGMPKERFSAEFPKEGPSILRIQQVVRGDSAAYFCASSPQGSYGYGYTFGSGTRLTVV.

This clone was counted once. The J gene is TRBJ2-1, the V gene TRBV11-3; 7 bases are a match to TRBD2. Germline assignment: CDR1 SGHNT and CDR2 YENEEA. This CDR3 has 14 residues. The V segment lost 3 bases and the J segment 3 bases; nucleotides outside the gene matches: 2. In nucleotides, the CDR3 is TGTGCCAGCAGCTTCTCGGGGGGCTACAATGAGCAGTTCTTC. This sequence encodes CASSFSGGYNEQFF.

V and J are TRBV18 and TRBJ2-5, with D tentatively TRBD1 (7 bases). The closer fit of TRBJ2-7 to the DNA end suggests the J call may be wrong. Germline-derived CDR1 and CDR2 are KGHSH and LQKENI. This CDR3 region has 14 residues. The chain's CDR3 is CASSKGAGSNEQYF. The CDR3 DNA sequence: TGTGCCAGCTCAAAGGGGGCCGGGAGCAACGAGCAGTACTTC.

This clone was recorded once. This chain joins TRBV9 and TRBJ1-4; D gene unclear. V was pared by 1 base and J by 5 bases, with 12 bases between. Germline V gene sequence: CDR1 SGDLS, CDR2 YYNGEE. This CDR3 is 15 amino acids long. For the CDR3, the DNA is TGTGCCAGCAGCGTATTTCAGGCCTCAAATGAAAAACTGTTTTTT. It codes for CASSVFQASNEKLFF.

The chain is built from TRBV7-9 and TRBJ2-4, with D maybe TRBD1 (6 bases). The CDR3 has 14 residues. V lost 6 bases and J 8 bases, leaving 17 bases between the germline ends. In germline, CDR1 is SEHNR, CDR2 FQNEAQ (reference sequence). In nucleotides, the CDR3 is TGTGCCAGCAGATCTACAGGGTTTACGGACATTCAGTACTTC. This gives the protein CASRSTGFTDIQYF.

In nucleotides, the CDR3 is TGTGCCAGCAGCTCAGCCGGGACCGGGGAGCTGTTTTTT. Protein product: CASSSAGTGELFF. The chain has TRBV7-2 and TRBJ2-2; D call uncertain. The germline V gene encodes CDR1 SGHTA and CDR2 FQGNSA. The CDR3 length is 13 residues. The V end was cut by 4 bases, the J end by 5 bases, with 8 bases between.

As DNA, the CDR3 is TGTGCCAGCAGCCTTGGGACTCTCGTTGTGGGGGGCTACACCTTC. Translating gives CASSLGTLVVGGYTF. The V and J genes are TRBV28 and TRBJ1-2; D is perhaps TRBD1 (5 bases). Germline V lookup: CDR1 MDHEN, CDR2 SYDVKM. The V gene lost 6 bases and the J gene lost 8 bases, with 22 bases spanning the gap. The CDR3 has 15 residues.

This clone occurred a few times. The chain links TRBV19 to TRBJ2-4, with TRBD2 identical over 8 bases. Germline CDR1 is LNHDA and CDR2 is SQIVND (reference sequence). The CDR3 covers 13 residues. Germline trimming cut 6 bases from V and 6 bases from J; bases unmatched to any gene: 4. CDR3 DNA sequence: TGTGCCAGTAGCGGGGGGGCCGGAAACATTCAGTACTTC. Its protein is CASSGGAGNIQYF.